A selection of T cell receptor beta chains follows, all from one sample in a study of sequential checkpoint blockade in melanoma. The table came from immunoSEQ multiplex PCR; TCRdb's copy has only in-frame clones and leaves some out. The sample contains about 22,000 clones, roughly 70% of which appear only once. The sequenced sample was CD8+ T cells sorted from blood (inferred from file names), obtained from a patient given nivolumab and ipilimumab in sequence. These receptors originate from a human donor with melanoma. CDR3s include the opening cysteine and the closing phenylalanine or tryptophan. The order of the fields is clone size, V gene, J gene, D gene, CDR3 protein, CDR3 DNA. The D gene is left open where the match is weak. Clone size is shown for a subset of rows, as once, few, many or a class of expanded clone.

-	TRBV6-5	TRBJ1-1	-	CASSYGSPRTEAFF	TGTGCCAGCAGTTACGGTTCGCCGAGAACTGAAGCTTTCTTT
-	TRBV9	TRBJ2-3	TRBD2	CASSVSSGGHTDTQYF	TGTGCCAGCAGCGTATCCAGCGGGGGCCACACAGATACGCAGTATTTT
-	TRBV11-2	TRBJ1-2	-	CASSPAGVHRDYGYTF	TGTGCCAGCAGCCCCGCAGGAGTGCACAGGGACTATGGCTACACCTTC
-	TRBV7-8	TRBJ1-5	-	CASSLGFRQSNQPQHF	TGTGCCAGCAGCTTAGGGTTCAGACAGAGCAATCAGCCCCAGCATTTT
medium-sized	TRBV5-6	TRBJ1-2	TRBD1	CASSLGDSIHGYTF	TGTGCCAGCAGCTTGGGGGACAGTATCCATGGCTACACCTTC
-	TRBV6-6	TRBJ1-2	TRBD1	CASRGTATNYGYTF	TGTGCCAGCAGGGGGACAGCAACTAACTATGGCTACACCTTC
-	TRBV29-1	TRBJ2-4	-	CSVVQAAPKNIQYF	TGCAGCGTTGTACAGGCTGCGCCCAAAAACATTCAGTACTTC
-	TRBV4-1	TRBJ1-1	-	CASSLTGATEAFF	TGCGCCAGCAGCCTAACTGGGGCCACTGAAGCTTTCTTT
-	TRBV6-1	TRBJ1-5	-	CASRDMGQPQHF	TGTGCCAGCAGGGACATGGGGCAGCCCCAGCATTTT
-	TRBV11-2	TRBJ2-7	TRBD1	CASSLGTGGSYEQYF	TGTGCCAGCAGCTTAGGGACAGGGGGCTCCTACGAGCAGTACTTC
few	TRBV19	TRBJ2-2	-	CASSLYNTGELFF	TGTGCCAGTAGTTTGTATAACACCGGGGAGCTGTTTTTT
once	TRBV5-4	TRBJ1-5	-	CASSLGRGEGQPQHF	TGTGCCAGCAGCCTGGGGCGGGGCGAAGGTCAGCCCCAGCATTTT
-	TRBV5-6	TRBJ2-2	-	CASSFFLTGELFF	TGTGCCAGCAGCTTCTTCCTCACCGGGGAGCTGTTTTTT
-	TRBV13	TRBJ2-3	TRBD2	CASSLSASGVDTQYF	TGTGCCAGCAGCTTGTCTGCTAGCGGGGTAGATACGCAGTATTTT
few	TRBV4-3	TRBJ1-2	-	CASSYTGSSGYTF	TGCGCCAGCAGCTATACAGGGTCTAGTGGCTACACCTTC
-	TRBV10-1	TRBJ1-6	-	CASSDLQGSDSPLHF	TGCGCCAGCAGTGACCTACAGGGTTCGGATTCACCCCTCCACTTT
few	TRBV13	TRBJ2-5	-	CASSRRQSQETQYF	TGTGCCAGCAGCCGAAGACAGTCTCAAGAGACCCAGTACTTC
-	TRBV29-1	TRBJ2-4	TRBD1	CSVAGGPIQYF	TGCAGCGTTGCAGGGGGACCTATTCAGTACTTC
-	TRBV16	TRBJ2-5	TRBD1	CASSLGQGEQETQYF	TGTGCCAGCAGCTTGGGGCAGGGGGAACAAGAGACCCAGTACTTC
few	TRBV5-6	TRBJ2-7	-	CASSHAGLHLEQYF	TGTGCCAGCAGCCACGCAGGGCTCCACCTCGAGCAGTACTTC
-	TRBV4-1	TRBJ2-2	-	CASSQIGNTGELFF	TGCGCCAGCAGCCAAATCGGGAACACCGGGGAGCTGTTTTTT
-	TRBV7-9	TRBJ1-1	TRBD1	CASSSTGSRGVDTEAFF	TGTGCCAGCAGCTCAACGGGGTCCAGGGGGGTGGACACTGAAGCTTTCTTT